This TCR beta chain was obtained from a study of Graves' ophthalmopathy and Graves' hyperthyroidism. Patients newly diagnosed with hyperthyroidism, under 2 months' duration, were aged 18 to 65, the study reports. PBMCs were isolated from a roughly 10 ml sample of fresh peripheral blood. Amplification of the TCR beta CDR3 regions used RNA transcripts (as template). An opening RT-PCR round employed HTBI primers and preceded a second-round multiplex PCR. TCRdb analysed the multiplex PCR reads with MiXCR anew, one entry per CDR3 protein. Here the sample spans about 380,000 distinct CDR3 sequences, 15% being singletons. This CDR3 comprises 17 residues. Looked up from germline, CDR1 is LGHNA and CDR2 is YNFKEQ. V lost 7 bases to trimming and J lost 0 bases; unmatched junction nucleotides: 6. This clonotype was counted ten times or more. Its antigen is currently unknown. Broader study findings: As the model predicted ophthalmopathy progression, it achieved a sensitivity of less than 71% and a specificity of around 76%.

The chain joins TRBV4-2 to TRBJ2-6; TRBD1 agrees at 10 bases. Sample: peripheral blood. The clonotype was recovered from a woman younger than 35 with stable Graves' hyperthyroidism. This chain's CDR3 is CASIAGQGSSGANVLTF. The CDR3 DNA reads as TGTGCCAGCATAGCGGGACAGGGGAGCTCTGGGGCCAACGTCCTGACTTTC.